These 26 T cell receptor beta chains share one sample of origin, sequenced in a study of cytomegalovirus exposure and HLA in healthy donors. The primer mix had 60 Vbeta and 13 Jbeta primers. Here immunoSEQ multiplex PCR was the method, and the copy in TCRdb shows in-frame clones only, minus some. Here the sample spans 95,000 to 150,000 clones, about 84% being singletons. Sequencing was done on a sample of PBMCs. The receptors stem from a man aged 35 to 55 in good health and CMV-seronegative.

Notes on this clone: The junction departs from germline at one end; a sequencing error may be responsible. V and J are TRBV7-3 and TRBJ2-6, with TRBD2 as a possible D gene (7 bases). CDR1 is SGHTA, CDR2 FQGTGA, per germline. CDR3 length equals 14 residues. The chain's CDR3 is CASSFGSGGNVLTF. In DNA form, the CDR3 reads TGTGCCAGCAGCTTCGGCTCGGGGGGCAACGTCCTAACTTTC.

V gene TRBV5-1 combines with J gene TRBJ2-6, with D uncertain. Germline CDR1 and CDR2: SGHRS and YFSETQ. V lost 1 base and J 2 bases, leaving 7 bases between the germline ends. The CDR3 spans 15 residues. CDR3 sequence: CASSLWSAGANVLTF. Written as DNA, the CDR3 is TGCGCCAGCAGCTTGTGGTCGGCTGGGGCCAACGTCCTGACTTTC.

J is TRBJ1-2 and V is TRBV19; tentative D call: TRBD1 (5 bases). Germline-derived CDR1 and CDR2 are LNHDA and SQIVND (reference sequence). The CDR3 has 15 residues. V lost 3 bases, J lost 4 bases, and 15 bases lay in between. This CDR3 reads CASSMDNRSGYGYTF. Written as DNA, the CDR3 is TGTGCCAGTAGTATGGATAACAGGTCGGGCTATGGCTACACCTTC.

In nucleotides, the CDR3 is TGTGCCAGCAGCCACCGGGCCTCTACTTCGGGGGAGACCCAGTACTTC. Amino acids: CASSHRASTSGETQYF. This chain links TRBV14 with TRBJ2-5, with D possibly TRBD2 on 5 matching bases. The germline gives CDR1 SGHDN, CDR2 FVKESK. There are 16 residues in the CDR3. V lost 3 bases and J 5 bases, leaving 19 bases between the germline ends. Looking up the rest from reference TRBV14 and TRBJ2-5 gives the full variable domain: EAGVTQFPSHSVIEKGQTVTLRCDPISGHDNLYWYRRVMGKEIKFLLHFVKESKQDESGMPNNRFLAERTGGTYSTLKVQPAELEDSGVYFCASSHRASTSGETQYFGPGTRLLVL.

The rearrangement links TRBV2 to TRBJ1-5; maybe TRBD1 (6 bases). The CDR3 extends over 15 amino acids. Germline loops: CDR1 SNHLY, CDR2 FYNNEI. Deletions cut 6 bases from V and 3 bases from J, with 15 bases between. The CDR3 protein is CASSVTGRVNQPQHF. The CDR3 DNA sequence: TGTGCCAGCAGCGTAACAGGGCGGGTCAATCAGCCCCAGCATTTT.

The CDR3 reads CASSRSRDVYGYTF. CDR3 DNA sequence: TGTGCCAGCAGCAGGAGCCGGGATGTATATGGCTACACCTTC. The V and J genes are TRBV7-8 and TRBJ1-2; no firm D call. This CDR3 has 14 residues. Trimming stripped 5 bases from V and 5 bases from J, with 15 bases between. The germline gives CDR1 SGHVS, CDR2 FQNEAQ. Full variable domain (rest looked up from reference TRBV7-8 and TRBJ1-2): GAGVSQSPRYKVAKRGQDVALRCDPISGHVSLFWYQQALGQGPEFLTYFQNEAQLDKSGLPSDRFFAERPEGSVSTLKIQRTQQEDSAVYLCASSRSRDVYGYTFGSGTRLTVV.

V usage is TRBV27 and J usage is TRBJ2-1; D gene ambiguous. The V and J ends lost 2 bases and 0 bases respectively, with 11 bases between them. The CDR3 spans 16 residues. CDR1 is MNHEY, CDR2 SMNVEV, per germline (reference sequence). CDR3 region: CASSLRGALSYNEQFF. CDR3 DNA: TGTGCCAGCAGTTTACGCGGAGCCCTCTCCTACAATGAGCAGTTCTTC.

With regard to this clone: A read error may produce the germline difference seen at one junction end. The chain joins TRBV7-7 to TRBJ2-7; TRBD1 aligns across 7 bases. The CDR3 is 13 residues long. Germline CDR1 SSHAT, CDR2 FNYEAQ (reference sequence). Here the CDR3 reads CASSFDRDYEQYF. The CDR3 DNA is TGTGCTAGCAGCTTCGACAGGGACTACGAGCAGTACTTC.

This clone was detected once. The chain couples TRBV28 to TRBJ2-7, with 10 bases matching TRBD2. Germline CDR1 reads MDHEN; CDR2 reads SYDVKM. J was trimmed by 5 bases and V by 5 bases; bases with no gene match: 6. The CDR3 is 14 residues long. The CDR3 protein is CASSRPSGGNEQYF. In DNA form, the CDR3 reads TGTGCCAGCAGTCGTCCTAGCGGGGGTAACGAGCAGTACTTC.

The CDR3 is CARDRGGYTF. For the CDR3, the DNA is TGTGCCAGGGACAGGGGTGGCTACACCTTC. The V gene is TRBV19, the J gene TRBJ1-2; 9 bases are a match to TRBD1. Germline-derived CDR1 and CDR2 are LNHDA and SQIVND (reference sequence). The CDR3 loop spans 10 amino acids. J gave up 7 bases and V 9 bases, and 0 bases lay outside the gene matches.

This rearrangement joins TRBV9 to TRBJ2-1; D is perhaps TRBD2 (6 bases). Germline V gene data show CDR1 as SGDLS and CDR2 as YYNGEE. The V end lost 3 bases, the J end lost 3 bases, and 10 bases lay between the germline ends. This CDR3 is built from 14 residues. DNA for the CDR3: TGTGCCAGCAGCGGCCTGGGGGGCTACAATGAGCAGTTCTTC. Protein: CASSGLGGYNEQFF.

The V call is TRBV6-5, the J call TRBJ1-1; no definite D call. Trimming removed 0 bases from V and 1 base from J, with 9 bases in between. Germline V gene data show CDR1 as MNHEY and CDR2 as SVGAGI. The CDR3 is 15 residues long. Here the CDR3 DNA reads TGTGCCAGCAGTTACTCGAGGATCCCGAACACTGAAGCTTTCTTT. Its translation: CASSYSRIPNTEAFF.

CDR3: CASSIVLTGDNGYTF. CDR3 bases: TGTGCCAGTAGTATAGTTCTTACAGGTGATAATGGCTACACCTTC. The V gene is TRBV19, the J gene TRBJ1-2, with D possibly matching TRBD1 (5 bases). This CDR3 has 15 amino acids. CDR1 and CDR2 from the germline V gene are LNHDA and SQIVND (reference sequence). Between the trimmed V and J ends, which lost 1 base and 6 bases, there was a span of 15 bases.

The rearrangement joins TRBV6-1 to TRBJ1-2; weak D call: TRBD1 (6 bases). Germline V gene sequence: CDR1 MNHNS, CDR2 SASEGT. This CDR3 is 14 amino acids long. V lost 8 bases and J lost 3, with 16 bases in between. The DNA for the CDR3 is TGTGCCAGCGGAGACGTACAGGGCCACTATGGCTACACCTTC. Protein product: CASGDVQGHYGYTF.

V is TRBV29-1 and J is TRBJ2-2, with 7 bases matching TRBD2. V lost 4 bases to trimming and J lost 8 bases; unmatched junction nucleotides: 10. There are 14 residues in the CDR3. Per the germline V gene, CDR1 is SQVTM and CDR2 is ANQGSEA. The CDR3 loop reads CSVGRTRTLGELFF. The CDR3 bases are TGCAGCGTTGGGCGGACTAGAACGTTGGGGGAGCTGTTTTTT.

CDR3 residues: CASSVGGGARNEQFF. CDR3 DNA: TGTGCCAGCAGCGTAGGAGGGGGCGCGAGGAATGAGCAGTTCTTC. The V gene is TRBV9, the J gene TRBJ2-1; 7 bases line up with TRBD1. Looked up from germline, CDR1 is SGDLS and CDR2 is YYNGEE. The CDR3 runs to 15 residues. V shed 0 bases and J 7 bases; nucleotides not matched to a gene: 7.

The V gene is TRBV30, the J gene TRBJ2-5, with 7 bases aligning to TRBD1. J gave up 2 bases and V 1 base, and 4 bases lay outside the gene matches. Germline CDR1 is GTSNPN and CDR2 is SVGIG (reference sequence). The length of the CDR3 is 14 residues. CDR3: CAWSGRDSQETQYF. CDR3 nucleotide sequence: TGTGCCTGGAGTGGCCGGGACAGTCAAGAGACCCAGTACTTC.

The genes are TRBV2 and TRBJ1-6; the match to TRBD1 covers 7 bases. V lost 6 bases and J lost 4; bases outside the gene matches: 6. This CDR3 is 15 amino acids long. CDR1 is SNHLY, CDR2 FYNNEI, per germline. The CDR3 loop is CASRPQGTYNSPLHF. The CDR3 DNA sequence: TGTGCCAGCAGACCACAGGGGACTTATAATTCACCCCTCCACTTT.

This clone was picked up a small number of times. CDR3: CASRAPQGYSNQPQHF. The CDR3 DNA reads as TGTGCCAGCAGAGCCCCACAGGGGTATAGCAATCAGCCCCAGCATTTT. This chain links TRBV2 with TRBJ1-5, with TRBD1 identical over 7 bases. Germline V lookup: CDR1 SNHLY, CDR2 FYNNEI. The CDR3 runs to 16 residues. The J segment lost 0 bases and the V segment lost 6 bases, leaving 8 bases of the junction unmatched.

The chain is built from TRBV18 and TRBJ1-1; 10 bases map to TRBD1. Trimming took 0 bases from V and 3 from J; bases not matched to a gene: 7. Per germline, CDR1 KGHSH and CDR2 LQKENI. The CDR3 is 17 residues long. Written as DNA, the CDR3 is TGTGCCAGCTCACCACCAGGGTTGGGACAGGGGTACACTGAAGCTTTCTTT. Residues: CASSPPGLGQGYTEAFF.

The CDR3 protein is CASSTVGYEQYF. CDR3 coding DNA: TGTGCCAGCAGTACCGTCGGCTACGAGCAGTACTTC. J is TRBJ2-7 and V is TRBV28, with D unclear. Per the germline V gene, CDR1 is MDHEN and CDR2 is SYDVKM. Trimming took 5 bases from V and 3 from J, leaving 8 bases between them. The CDR3 extends over 12 amino acids.

CDR3: CASSRRAYEQYF. CDR3 nucleotides: TGTGCCAGCAGTCGACGGGCCTACGAGCAGTACTTC. The chain is built from TRBV21-1 and TRBJ2-7; TRBD2 was called by the table and not checked on the DNA. TRBV21-1 is labeled a pseudogene. This CDR3 has 12 residues.

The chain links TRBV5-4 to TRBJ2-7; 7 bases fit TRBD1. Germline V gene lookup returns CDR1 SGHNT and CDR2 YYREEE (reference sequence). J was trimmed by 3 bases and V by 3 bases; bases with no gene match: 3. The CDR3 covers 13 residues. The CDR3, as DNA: TGTGCCAGCAGCTCGGGACAGAACTACGAGCAGTACTTC. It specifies CASSSGQNYEQYF.

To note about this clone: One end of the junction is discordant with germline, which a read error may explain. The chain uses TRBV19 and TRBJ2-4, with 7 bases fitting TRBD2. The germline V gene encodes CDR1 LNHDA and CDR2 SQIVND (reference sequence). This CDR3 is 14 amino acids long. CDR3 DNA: TGTGCCTCCAGGGAGGGGTTAGCCAAAAACAGTCAGTACTTC. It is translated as CASREGLAKNSQYF.

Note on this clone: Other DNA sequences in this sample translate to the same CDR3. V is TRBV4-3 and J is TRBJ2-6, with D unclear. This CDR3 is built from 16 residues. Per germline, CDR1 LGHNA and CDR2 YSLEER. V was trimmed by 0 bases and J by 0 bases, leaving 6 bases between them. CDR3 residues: CASSQDYGSGANVLTF. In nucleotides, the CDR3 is TGCGCCAGCAGCCAAGATTACGGCTCTGGGGCCAACGTCCTGACTTTC.

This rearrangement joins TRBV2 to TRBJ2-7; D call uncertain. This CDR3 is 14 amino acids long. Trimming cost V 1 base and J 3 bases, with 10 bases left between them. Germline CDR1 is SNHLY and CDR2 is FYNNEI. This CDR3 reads CASSEGAGFYEQYF. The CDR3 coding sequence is TGTGCCAGCAGTGAAGGGGCCGGATTCTACGAGCAGTACTTC.